Detailed here is one T cell receptor beta chain. These data are taken from a study of blood T cell repertoires in COVID-19. On the study more broadly: The study drew acute and convalescent COVID-19 samples from the United States, Italy and Spain. The analysed material was cDNA or gDNA that came from T cells, B-cell-depleted T cells, or PBMCs.

The CDR3 consists of 14 residues. After removal of 8 bases from V and 5 bases from J, the junction contained 7 bases not matched to a gene. Germline assignment: CDR1 MNHNY and CDR2 SVGAGI (reference sequence). How the authors handled the data: Reference gene primer amplification yielded estimated nucleated cell counts. Produced via immunoSEQ multiplex PCR; TCRdb's table is partial and in-frame only. V and J calls and clone size follow that table, whereas D and trimming were derived from the DNA. The table records roughly 120,000 clones, 85% of them present only once. The rearrangement uses TRBV6-6 and TRBJ2-1, with 9 nucleotides matching TRBD2. The source is a man older than 75 with acute or convalescent COVID-19. Sequenced material: peripheral blood. CDR3 loop: CASYSGSSNNEQFF. The DNA for the CDR3 is TGTGCCAGCTATAGCGGGAGCAGCAACAATGAGCAGTTCTTC.